The T cell receptor (beta chain) described here comes from a study of CD8 T cells in ankylosing spondylitis. Findings of the study overall: What seemed typical of ankylosing spondylitis blood was a TCR beta motif built from 8 or 9 highly homologous variants. There was reportedly significant enrichment of clones that were disease-linked in matched ankylosing spondylitis synovial fluid.

As for this clonotype: Its specificity is not known.

Using quantitative 5'-RACE with molecular barcodes, the authors made TCR beta libraries. Each CDR3 protein is one row after TCRdb ran MiXCR on the 5' RACE reads. The sample consists of 500,000 to 650,000 distinct CDR3 sequences, roughly 5.2% of them appearing once. Germline loops: CDR1 MNHNS, CDR2 SASEGT. This CDR3 spans 11 amino acids. V was pared by 7 bases and J by 4 bases, with 6 bases between. This TCR came from a male donor with ankylosing spondylitis. The V and J genes are TRBV6-1 and TRBJ2-3; D gene ambiguous. Input material: blood, either unsorted or a sorted T cell fraction (not recorded which). The chain's CDR3 is CASTSSDTQYF. In DNA, the CDR3 is TGTGCCAGCACTTCCTCAGATACGCAGTATTTT.